The next 20 T cell receptor beta chains were all read from a single sample in a study of shared clonotypes between healthy human individuals. Using immunoSEQ multiplex PCR, the repertoire was profiled, and TCRdb retains in-frame clones only, with some absent. The sample holds nearly 1,000,000 clones; approximately 80% are singletons and the top ten take over 1.3%. The sample taken for sequencing was memory CD4+ T cells sorted from blood. The sample's subset: CD45RA-negative fraction. The source of these receptors is a man in his late teens or twenties in good health.

The rearrangement joins TRBV6-1 to TRBJ1-2; 9 bases fit TRBD1. After removal of 6 bases from V and 4 bases from J, the junction contained 9 bases not matched to a gene. Looked up from germline, CDR1 is MNHNS and CDR2 is SASEGT. This CDR3 has 15 amino acids. The CDR3 coding sequence is TGTGCCAGCAGCGGGACAGGGTTAATGAGCTATGGCTACACCTTC. This translates into CASSGTGLMSYGYTF.

The rearrangement joins TRBV7-2 to TRBJ2-5, with D possibly being TRBD2 (6 bases). V was clipped by 3 bases and J by 5 bases, with 10 bases between them. The CDR3 covers 13 residues. CDR1 is SGHTA and CDR2 is FQGNSA in the germline V gene. CDR3 DNA: TGTGCCAGCAGCTTCGGGGGTTCTGAGACCCAGTACTTC. Translation gives CASSFGGSETQYF.

About this clone: Distinct nucleotide sequences in the sample also encode this CDR3. The CDR3 sequence: CASSLGTSGSYEQYF. The CDR3 coding sequence is TGTGCCAGCAGCTTAGGGACTAGCGGTTCCTACGAGCAGTACTTC. V gene TRBV7-6 combines with J gene TRBJ2-7, with 10 positions matching TRBD2. The CDR3 length is 15 residues. The V and J ends lost 1 base and 1 base, in that order; junction bases with no gene match: 1. In germline, CDR1 is SGHVS, CDR2 FNYEAQ.

The CDR3 bases are TGTGCCAGCAGTTACTTACAGGGGGGAGAGACCCAGTACTTC. Translation: CASSYLQGGETQYF. The V call is TRBV6-6, the J call TRBJ2-5; 8 bases agree with TRBD1. CDR1 is MNHNY, CDR2 SVGAGI, per germline (reference sequence). The trim removed 1 base at V and 4 bases at J, leaving 2 bases unmatched. The CDR3 spans 14 residues.

V usage is TRBV10-3 and J usage is TRBJ2-3; unclear D gene. V was pared by 3 bases and J by 6 bases, with 7 bases between. CDR3 length: 12 amino acids. The germline V gene has CDR1 ENHRY and CDR2 SYGVKD. This CDR3 is CAISENGDTQYF. Here the CDR3 DNA reads TGTGCCATCAGTGAAAACGGCGATACGCAGTATTTT.

V and J are TRBV9 and TRBJ1-2; tentatively, D is TRBD1 (5 bases). The CDR3 is 15 residues long. Trimming took off 0 bases at V and 7 bases at J, with 16 bases between the two ends. The V gene's germline CDR1 is SGDLS and CDR2 YYNGEE. CDR3: CASSVDIRGVRGYTF. Here the CDR3 DNA reads TGTGCCAGCAGCGTAGACATTCGGGGGGTGCGTGGCTACACCTTC.

Many counts were recorded for this clone. The V call is TRBV2, the J call TRBJ1-5; D remains unclear. V gave up 6 bases and J gave up 1 base, with 10 bases separating them. Germline CDR1 reads SNHLY; CDR2 reads FYNNEI. The CDR3 loop spans 14 amino acids. The DNA for the CDR3 is TGTGCCAGCAGCCAAACCTGGAGCAATCAGCCCCAGCATTTT. This codes for CASSQTWSNQPQHF. Filled out from reference TRBV2 and TRBJ1-5, the complete variable domain reads EPEVTQTPSHQVTQMGQEVILRCVPISNHLYFYWYRQILGQKVEFLVSFYNNEISEKSEIFDDQFSVERPDGSNFTLKIRSTKLEDSAMYFCASSQTWSNQPQHFGDGTRLSIL.

The chain links TRBV2 to TRBJ2-5; D might be TRBD2 (6 bases). Trimming pared 7 bases from V and 4 bases from J, leaving 19 bases between. Germline V gives CDR1 SNHLY, CDR2 FYNNEI. The CDR3 extends over 15 amino acids. The CDR3 sequence: CASTGVTRVGETQYF. The CDR3 nucleotides are TGTGCCAGCACGGGGGTAACAAGGGTGGGAGAGACCCAGTACTTC.

V gene TRBV21-1 combines with J gene TRBJ2-4. TRBV21-1 is designated a pseudogene. This CDR3 has 17 residues. The CDR3 spells CASSKAGSQIAKNIQYF. In nucleotides, the CDR3 is TGTGCCAGCAGCAAAGCCGGCAGCCAAATAGCCAAAAACATTCAGTACTTC.

This sequence joins TRBV2 and TRBJ2-2; TRBD2 agrees at 8 bases. The germline gives CDR1 SNHLY, CDR2 FYNNEI. The CDR3 is made up of 15 amino acids. The junction had 9 bases not matched to a gene; V was cut back by 6 bases and J by 6 bases. In DNA, the CDR3 is TGTGCCAGCAGAGCCGGGACCGGGGGGGCCGGGGAGCTGTTTTTT. Protein product: CASRAGTGGAGELFF.

This rearrangement joins TRBV28 to TRBJ2-7; 7 bases fit TRBD1. The CDR3 sequence is 16 residues long. Germline assignment: CDR1 MDHEN and CDR2 SYDVKM. Trimming took 6 bases from V and 2 from J; bases not matched to a gene: 13. The CDR3 nucleotides are TGTGCCAGCAGCCCTAAGACAGGGAAAACTCCCTACGAGCAGTACTTC. It encodes CASSPKTGKTPYEQYF.

For this clone: This may come from a read error, since a much larger clone is one base off. Different DNA sequences within this sample yield the same CDR3. J is TRBJ2-3 and V is TRBV4-3; D gene unclear. CDR1 and CDR2 (germline): LGHNA, YSLEER. There are 15 residues in the CDR3. The CDR3 here is CASSPGTYRTDTQYF. The CDR3 region has the DNA TGCGCCAGTAGCCCTGGTACTTACCGCACAGATACGCAGTATTTT.

The gene calls are TRBV6-1 and TRBJ1-3, with no clear D. V dropped 6 bases and J dropped 3 bases, with 15 bases sitting between them. CDR3 size: 15 residues. CDR1 MNHNS and CDR2 SASEGT come from the germline V gene. In DNA form, the CDR3 reads TGTGCCAGCAGAATTTCCTGGATGGGTGGAAACACCATATATTTT. It encodes CASRISWMGGNTIYF.

The chain joins TRBV4-1 to TRBJ1-3; D uncertain. From germline, CDR1 is MGHRA and CDR2 YSYEKL. There are 17 residues in the CDR3. Trimming left V 1 base short and J 0 bases short, with 13 bases between. In DNA form, the CDR3 reads TGCGCCAGCAGCCAAGGATTCGGGGTCAGCTCTGGAAACACCATATATTTT. It yields the protein CASSQGFGVSSGNTIYF.

The CDR3 nucleotides are TGCGCCAGCCAAGTAGCGGGGGGGACCTACGAGCAGTACTTC. Amino acid sequence: CASQVAGGTYEQYF. The chain uses TRBV5-1 and TRBJ2-7; 11 positions agree with TRBD2. The V gene's germline CDR1 is SGHRS and CDR2 YFSETQ. This CDR3 is built from 14 residues. V lost 7 bases to trimming and J lost 2 bases; unmatched junction nucleotides: 5.

This rearrangement joins TRBV7-9 to TRBJ2-7, with TRBD2 matching over 7 bases. The CDR3 runs 11 residues. With 5 bases clipped from V and 8 bases from J, the junction kept 3 bases outside the gene matches. CDR1 and CDR2 (germline): SEHNR, FQNEAQ (reference sequence). This CDR3 reads CASSRGEQQYF. The DNA for the CDR3 is TGTGCCAGCAGCCGGGGGGAGCAGCAGTACTTC.

The chain uses TRBV7-2 and TRBJ2-3; TRBD2 aligns across 11 bases. There are 15 residues in the CDR3. Germline V lookup: CDR1 SGHTA, CDR2 FQGNSA. The V and J ends lost 4 bases and 6 bases, in that order; junction bases with no gene match: 6. For the CDR3, the DNA is TGTGCCAGCAGCTCCCTAGCGGGAGGTCTGGATACGCAGTATTTT. Amino acids: CASSSLAGGLDTQYF.

The V gene is TRBV27, the J gene TRBJ2-7; no clear D gene. In germline, CDR1 is MNHEY, CDR2 SMNVEV (reference sequence). CDR3 length: 11 residues. V was pared by 8 bases and J by 4 bases, with 9 bases between. CDR3 sequence (DNA): TGTGCCAGCTCCAAATGGTACGAGCAGTACTTC. Translation: CASSKWYEQYF.

This chain connects TRBV5-4 to TRBJ2-5; D perhaps matches TRBD1 (7 bases). The CDR3 is made up of 15 amino acids. V lost 3 bases, J lost 5 bases, and 17 bases lay in between. Germline lookup yields CDR1 SGHNT and CDR2 YYREEE (reference sequence). The CDR3 region has the DNA TGTGCCAGCAGCTCCCCTGGCCCAGGGGGGGAGACCCAGTACTTC. Its protein is CASSSPGPGGETQYF.

For this clone: Within the sample, other DNA sequences also encode this same CDR3. This rearrangement joins TRBV6-5 to TRBJ2-5, with D unresolved. Germline lookup yields CDR1 MNHEY and CDR2 SVGAGI. CDR3 length equals 12 residues. Trimming shortened V by 2 bases and J by 5 bases, and 6 bases separated the two germline ends. CDR3 residues: CASSYTGETQYF. The CDR3 nucleotides read TGTGCCAGCAGTTACACTGGGGAGACCCAGTACTTC.